These 16 T cell receptor beta chains originate from one sample sequenced in a study of blood T cells in healthy people across ages. Alongside a J-beta primer mix, a sample-barcoded 5' primer served in a second PCR lasting about 6 to 11 cycles. TCRdb reprocessed the 5' RACE reads with MiXCR, giving one entry per CDR3 protein. The table has 850,000 to 1,300,000 distinct CDR3 sequences, 45% seen once. Sequencing input: blood. The source is a woman aged 55-69 years in good health.

The chain uses TRBV25-1 and TRBJ2-7, with a possible D match to TRBD2 (6 bases). CDR1 is MGHDK and CDR2 is SYGVNS in the germline V gene. The CDR3 is made up of 14 amino acids. Trimming cost V 6 bases and J 5 bases, with 17 bases left between them. The DNA for the CDR3 is TGTGCCAGCAGGAGAACGGGAGTTTATGACGAGCAGTACTTC. Its translation: CASRRTGVYDEQYF.

This clonotype was recorded only once. The rearrangement links TRBV5-1 to TRBJ2-7; perhaps TRBD1 as D (6 bases). The CDR3 length is 15 residues. Germline V gives CDR1 SGHRS, CDR2 YFSETQ. Trimming took off 4 bases at V and 7 bases at J, with 21 bases between the two ends. This CDR3 is CASSQSGTQYNEQYF. CDR3 DNA sequence: TGCGCCAGCAGCCAATCCGGGACACAATACAATGAGCAGTACTTC.

This chain joins TRBV12-3 or TRBV12-4 and TRBJ2-3; D is ambiguous. The CDR3 spans 10 residues. V was trimmed by 5 bases and J by 6 bases, leaving 3 bases between them. This CDR3 reads CASSMDTQYF. DNA of the CDR3: TGTGCCAGCAGTATGGATACGCAGTATTTT.

A note on this clonotype: Given the absence of the conserved phenylalanine or tryptophan at the CDR3 end, a read error is likely. The J gene is TRBJ2-1, the V gene TRBV11-2, with D maybe TRBD2 (6 bases). V lost 5 bases to trimming and J lost 5 bases, with 16 bases between them. CDR3 length equals 15 residues. From germline, CDR1 is SGHAT and CDR2 FQNNGV. The CDR3 protein is CASSAHPGGDNEQFS. The DNA for the CDR3 is TGTGCCAGCAGCGCACACCCCGGCGGGGACAATGAGCAGTTCTCC.

This chain connects TRBV5-1 to TRBJ1-1, with D possibly matching TRBD1 (5 bases). This CDR3 is built from 14 residues. Trimming removed 4 bases from V and 1 base from J, with 11 bases in between. CDR1 SGHRS and CDR2 YFSETQ come from the germline V gene. CDR3 protein: CASSSRAQNTEAFF. The CDR3 DNA reads as TGCGCCAGCAGCAGCAGGGCTCAGAACACTGAAGCTTTCTTT.

V and J are TRBV27 and TRBJ2-4, with 9 bases aligning to TRBD1. The J call may be wrong; the DNA end is better matched by TRBJ2-7. The V gene's germline CDR1 is MNHEY and CDR2 SMNVEV (reference sequence). The CDR3 runs 15 residues. The CDR3 reads CASSYVGQGSREQYF. In nucleotides, the CDR3 is TGTGCCAGCAGTTACGTTGGACAGGGGAGCCGCGAGCAGTACTTC.

V usage is TRBV5-1 and J usage is TRBJ2-5, with a weak D call TRBD2 (8 bases). The ends were cut back, 6 bases at V and 11 bases at J, with 23 bases in the middle. This CDR3 spans 14 amino acids. Germline V CDR1 and CDR2: SGHRS, YFSETQ. CDR3 amino acids: CASTGGGTYNEQYF. The CDR3 region has the DNA TGCGCCAGCACGGGAGGGGGCACCTACAATGAGCAGTACTTC.

J is TRBJ2-7 and V is TRBV10-2, with TRBD2 matching 9 bases. V gave up 4 bases and J gave up 12 bases; unmatched junction bases: 13. In germline, CDR1 is WSHSY, CDR2 SAAADI. This CDR3 comprises 14 residues. DNA for the CDR3: TGCGCCAGCAGTGCGGGACTAGCAGGGGGGCCTCGGTACTTC. Protein: CASSAGLAGGPRYF.

This clonotype was observed a few times. The rearrangement joins TRBV7-9 to TRBJ1-2; D is uncertain. CDR3 size: 12 residues. Germline assignment: CDR1 SEHNR and CDR2 FQNEAQ (reference sequence). Trimming removed 4 bases at V and 6 bases at J, with 9 bases between. The CDR3 loop reads CASSSGLDGYTF. DNA of the CDR3: TGTGCCAGCAGCTCGGGTCTCGATGGCTACACCTTC. Using reference TRBV7-9 and TRBJ1-2 for the parts outside the CDR3, the full variable domain is DTGVSQNPRHKITKRGQNVTFRCDPISEHNRLYWYRQTLGQGPEFLTYFQNEAQLEKSRLLSDRFSAERPKGSFSTLEIQRTEQGDSAMYLCASSSGLDGYTFGSGTRLTVV.

This clonotype was observed many times. The rearrangement links TRBV28 to TRBJ2-7; 12 nucleotides agree with TRBD1. V lost 5 bases to trimming and J lost 4 bases; unmatched junction nucleotides: 6. The CDR3 sequence is 15 residues long. Germline V lookup: CDR1 MDHEN, CDR2 SYDVKM. DNA of the CDR3: TGTGCCAGCAGTATGCCGGGACAGGGGGCTTACGAGCAGTACTTC. Its protein is CASSMPGQGAYEQYF.

The V call is TRBV9, the J call TRBJ2-2, with a tentative D call TRBD1 (6 bases). CDR3 length: 16 residues. Germline loops: CDR1 SGDLS, CDR2 YYNGEE. Between the trimmed V and J ends, which lost 1 base and 6 bases, there was a span of 16 bases. DNA of the CDR3: TGTGCCAGCAGCGTATTGCTTGGGGGCCCGGCCGGGGAGCTGTTTTTT. Its translation: CASSVLLGGPAGELFF.

The rearrangement joins TRBV10-2 to TRBJ1-2, with D unresolved. Germline lookup yields CDR1 WSHSY and CDR2 SAAADI. The CDR3 runs to 12 residues. The V and J ends lost 2 bases and 6 bases respectively, with 7 bases between them. CDR3 coding DNA: TGCGCCAGCAGTGAGGTTTATGATGGCTACACCTTC. It encodes CASSEVYDGYTF.

This clonotype turned up a few times. This chain links TRBV18 with TRBJ2-7; tentative D call: TRBD1 (6 bases). The CDR3 is made up of 15 amino acids. Germline loops: CDR1 KGHSH, CDR2 LQKENI. V dropped 3 bases and J dropped 5 bases, with 17 bases sitting between them. This CDR3 reads CASSPARTGWNEQYF. Here the CDR3 DNA reads TGTGCCAGCTCACCCGCGAGAACAGGGTGGAACGAGCAGTACTTC.

The J gene is TRBJ2-5, the V gene TRBV19, with TRBD1 matching 9 bases. The J call may be wrong; the DNA end is better matched by TRBJ2-7. This CDR3 has 17 amino acids. CDR1 is LNHDA and CDR2 is SQIVND in the germline V gene (reference sequence). DNA of the CDR3: TGTGCCAGTAGTACACTCAAGTCCGGGACAGGGAGCGCCGAGCAGTACTTC. It specifies CASSTLKSGTGSAEQYF.

The V and J genes are TRBV12-3 or TRBV12-4 and TRBJ1-2; D remains unclear. Deletions cut 6 bases from V and 8 bases from J, with 19 bases between. The CDR3 is 14 residues long. The CDR3 reads CASSLTTGVGGYTF. The CDR3 DNA reads TGTGCCAGCAGCTTGACAACCGGGGTAGGAGGCTACACCTTC.

The V gene is TRBV30, the J gene TRBJ1-4; D not certain. The CDR3 sequence is 11 residues long. Germline CDR1 and CDR2: GTSNPN and SVGIG (reference sequence). Trimming left V 8 bases short and J 0 bases short, with 4 bases between. CDR3 in amino acids: CAGATNEKLFF. The DNA for the CDR3 is TGTGCCGGGGCAACTAATGAAAAACTGTTTTTT.